This T cell receptor (beta chain) was sequenced in a study of T cell responses to AZD1222 COVID-19 vaccine. General observations from the study: AZD1222 recipients seropositive at baseline numbered only 5 or 6.

The study pooled second doses at about 4 or about 12 weeks. V dropped 1 base and J dropped 10 bases, with 25 bases sitting between them. The CDR3 spans 17 residues. The germline V gene has CDR1 MNHNS and CDR2 SASEGT. Libraries were prepared by immunoSEQ multiplex PCR; TCRdb keeps only in-frame clonotypes and omits some of them. The table shows over 130,000 clones, with roughly nine tenths occurring only once. To note about this clone: Its antigen is not known.

The source of this sequence is an adult who received the AZD1222 COVID-19 vaccine. The source material was peripheral blood, sampled 28 days after the second AZD1222 dose. V is TRBV6-1 and J is TRBJ1-1; D is undetermined. In DNA form, the CDR3 reads TGTGCCAGCAGTGAAGTTGGGTTCTGGGCACCCACTGAGGGAGCTTTCTTT. Amino acids: CASSEVGFWAPTEGAFF.